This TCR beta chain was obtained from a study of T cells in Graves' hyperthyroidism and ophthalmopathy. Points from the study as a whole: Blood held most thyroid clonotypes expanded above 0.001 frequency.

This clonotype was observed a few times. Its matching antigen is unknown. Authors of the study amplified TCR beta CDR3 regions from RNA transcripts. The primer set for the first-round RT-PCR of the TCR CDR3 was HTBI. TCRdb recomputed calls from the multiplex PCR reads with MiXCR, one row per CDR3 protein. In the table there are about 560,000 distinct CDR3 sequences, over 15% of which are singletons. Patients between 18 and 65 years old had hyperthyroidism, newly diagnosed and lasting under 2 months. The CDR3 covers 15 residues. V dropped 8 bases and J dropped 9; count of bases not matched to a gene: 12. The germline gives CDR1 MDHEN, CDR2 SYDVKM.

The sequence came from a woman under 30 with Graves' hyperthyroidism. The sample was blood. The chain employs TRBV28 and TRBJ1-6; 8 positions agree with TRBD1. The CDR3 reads CASRRDRGFASPLHF. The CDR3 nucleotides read TGTGCCAGCCGCCGCGACAGGGGATTTGCTTCACCCCTCCACTTT.